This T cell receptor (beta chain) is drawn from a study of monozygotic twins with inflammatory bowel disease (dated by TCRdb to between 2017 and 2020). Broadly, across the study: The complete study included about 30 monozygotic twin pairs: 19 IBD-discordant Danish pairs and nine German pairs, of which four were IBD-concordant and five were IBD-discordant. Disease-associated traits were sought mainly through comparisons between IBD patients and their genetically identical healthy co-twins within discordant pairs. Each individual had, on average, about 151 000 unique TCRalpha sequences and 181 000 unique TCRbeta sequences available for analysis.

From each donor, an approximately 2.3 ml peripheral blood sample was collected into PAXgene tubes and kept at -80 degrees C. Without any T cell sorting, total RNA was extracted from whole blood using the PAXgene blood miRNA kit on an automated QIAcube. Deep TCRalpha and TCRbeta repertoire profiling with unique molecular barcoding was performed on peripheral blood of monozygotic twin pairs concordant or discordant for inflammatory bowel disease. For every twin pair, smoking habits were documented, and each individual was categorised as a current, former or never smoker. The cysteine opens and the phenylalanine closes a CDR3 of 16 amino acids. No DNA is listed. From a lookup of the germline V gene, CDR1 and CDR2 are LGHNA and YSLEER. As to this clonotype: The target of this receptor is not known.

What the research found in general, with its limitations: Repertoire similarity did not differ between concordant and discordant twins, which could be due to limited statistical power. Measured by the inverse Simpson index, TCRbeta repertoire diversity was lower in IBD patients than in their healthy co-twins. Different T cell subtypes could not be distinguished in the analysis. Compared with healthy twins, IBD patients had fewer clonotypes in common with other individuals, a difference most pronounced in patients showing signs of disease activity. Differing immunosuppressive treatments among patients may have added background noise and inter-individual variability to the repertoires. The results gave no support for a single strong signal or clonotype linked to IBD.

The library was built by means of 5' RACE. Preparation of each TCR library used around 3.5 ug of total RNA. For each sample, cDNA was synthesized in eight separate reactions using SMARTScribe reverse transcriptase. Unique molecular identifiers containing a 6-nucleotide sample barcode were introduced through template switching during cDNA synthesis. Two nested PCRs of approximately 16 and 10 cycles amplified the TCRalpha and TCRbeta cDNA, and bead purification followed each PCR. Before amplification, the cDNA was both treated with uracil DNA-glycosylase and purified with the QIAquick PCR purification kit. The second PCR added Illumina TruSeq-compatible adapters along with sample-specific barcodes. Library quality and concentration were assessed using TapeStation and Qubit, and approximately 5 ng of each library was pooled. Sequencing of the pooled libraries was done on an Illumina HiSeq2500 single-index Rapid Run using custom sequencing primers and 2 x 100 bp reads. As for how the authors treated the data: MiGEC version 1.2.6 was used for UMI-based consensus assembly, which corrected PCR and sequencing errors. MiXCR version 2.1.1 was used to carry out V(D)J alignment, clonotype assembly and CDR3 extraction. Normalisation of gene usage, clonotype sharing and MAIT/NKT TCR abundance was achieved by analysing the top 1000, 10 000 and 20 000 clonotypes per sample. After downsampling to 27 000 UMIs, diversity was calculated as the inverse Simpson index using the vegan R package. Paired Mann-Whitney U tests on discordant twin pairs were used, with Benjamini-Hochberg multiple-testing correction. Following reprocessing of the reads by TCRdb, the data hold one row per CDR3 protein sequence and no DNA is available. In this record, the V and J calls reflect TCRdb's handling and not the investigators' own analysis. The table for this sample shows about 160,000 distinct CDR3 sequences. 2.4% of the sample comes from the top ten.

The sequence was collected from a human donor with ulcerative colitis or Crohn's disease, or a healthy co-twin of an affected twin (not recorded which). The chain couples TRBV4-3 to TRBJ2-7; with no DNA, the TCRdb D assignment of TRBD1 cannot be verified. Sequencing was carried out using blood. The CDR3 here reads CASSQDPTGTPYEQYF.